This T cell receptor (beta chain) was found in a study of T cells after yellow fever vaccination. TCRdb independently ran MiXCR on the 5' RACE reads; one entry per CDR3 protein. The sample lists hundreds of thousands of distinct CDR3 sequences; roughly an eighth were seen once. V was clipped by 3 bases and J by 7 bases, with 18 bases between them. CDR1 DFQATT and CDR2 SNEGSKA come from the germline V gene (reference sequence). The length of the CDR3 is 14 residues. This receptor was obtained from a man between 25 and 39 years old who received the YFV17D yellow fever vaccine. The sample consisted of PBMCs, taken on the day of the yellow fever booster vaccination. The rearrangement joins TRBV20-1 to TRBJ1-2; perhaps TRBD1 as D (6 bases). The CDR3 DNA sequence: TGCAGTGCTAGCCCAACGGGGGGCGTTGGTGGCTACACCTTC. Translated, it gives CSASPTGGVGGYTF.